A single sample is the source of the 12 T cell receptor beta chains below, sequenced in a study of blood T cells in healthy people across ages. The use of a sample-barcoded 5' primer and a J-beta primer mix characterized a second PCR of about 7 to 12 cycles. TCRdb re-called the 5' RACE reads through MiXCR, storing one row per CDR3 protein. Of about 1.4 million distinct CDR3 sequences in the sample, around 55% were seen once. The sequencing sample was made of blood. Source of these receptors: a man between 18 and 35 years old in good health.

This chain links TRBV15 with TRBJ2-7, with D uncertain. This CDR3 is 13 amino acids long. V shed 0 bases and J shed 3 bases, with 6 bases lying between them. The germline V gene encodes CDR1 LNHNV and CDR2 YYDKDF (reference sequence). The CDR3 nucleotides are TGTGCCACCAGCAGAGACAATATCTACGAGCAGTACTTC. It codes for CATSRDNIYEQYF.

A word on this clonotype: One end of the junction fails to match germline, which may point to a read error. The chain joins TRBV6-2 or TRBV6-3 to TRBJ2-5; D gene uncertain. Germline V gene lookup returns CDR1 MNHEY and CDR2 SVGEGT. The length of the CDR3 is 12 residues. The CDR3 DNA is TGTGCCAGCAGTTCCCCTGATTGGAAGCAGTGCTTC. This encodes CASSSPDWKQCF.

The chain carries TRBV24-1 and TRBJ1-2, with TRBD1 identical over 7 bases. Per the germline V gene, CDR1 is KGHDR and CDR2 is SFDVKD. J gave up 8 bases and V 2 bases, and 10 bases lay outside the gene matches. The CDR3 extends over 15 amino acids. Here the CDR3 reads CATSDYGTVLWGYTF. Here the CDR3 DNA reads TGTGCCACCAGTGATTACGGGACAGTCCTCTGGGGCTACACCTTC.

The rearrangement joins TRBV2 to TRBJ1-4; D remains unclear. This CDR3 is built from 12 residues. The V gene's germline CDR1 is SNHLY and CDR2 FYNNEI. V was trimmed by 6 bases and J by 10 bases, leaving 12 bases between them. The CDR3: CASRGDPGKLFF. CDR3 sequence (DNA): TGTGCCAGCAGGGGCGACCCGGGAAAACTGTTTTTT.

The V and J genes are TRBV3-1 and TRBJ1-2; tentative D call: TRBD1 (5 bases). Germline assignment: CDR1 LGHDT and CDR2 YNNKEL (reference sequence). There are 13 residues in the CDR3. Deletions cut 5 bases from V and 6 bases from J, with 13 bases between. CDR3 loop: CASSYQGGNGYTF. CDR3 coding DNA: TGTGCCAGCAGCTATCAGGGTGGGAATGGCTACACCTTC.

The CDR3 region is CASRRTSWGGETQYF. DNA of the CDR3: TGCGCCAGCAGGAGGACTAGCTGGGGGGGAGAGACCCAGTACTTC. The V gene is TRBV5-1, the J gene TRBJ2-7; 8 positions match TRBD2. The J call could be wrong; TRBJ2-5 is a better fit for the DNA end. CDR3 length equals 15 residues. Germline V gives CDR1 SGHRS, CDR2 YFSETQ.

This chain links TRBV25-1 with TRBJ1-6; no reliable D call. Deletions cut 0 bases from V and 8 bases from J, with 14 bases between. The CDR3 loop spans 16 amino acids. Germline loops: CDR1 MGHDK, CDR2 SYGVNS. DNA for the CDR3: TGTGCCAGCAGTGAATATCAGGCTAGGGTCGATTCACCCCTCCACTTT. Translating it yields CASSEYQARVDSPLHF. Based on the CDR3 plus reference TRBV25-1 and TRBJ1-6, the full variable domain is EADIYQTPRYLVIGTGKKITLECSQTMGHDKMYWYQQDPGMELHLIHYSYGVNSTEKGDLSSESTVSRIRTEHFPLTLESARPSHTSQYLCASSEYQARVDSPLHFGNGTRLTVT.

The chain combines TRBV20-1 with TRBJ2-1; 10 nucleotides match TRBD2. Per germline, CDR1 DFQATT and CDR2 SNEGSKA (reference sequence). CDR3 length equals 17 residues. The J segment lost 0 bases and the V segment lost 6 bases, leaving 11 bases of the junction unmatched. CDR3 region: CSATGLAGVSSYNEQFF. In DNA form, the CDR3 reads TGCAGTGCCACGGGTCTAGCGGGAGTCAGCTCCTACAATGAGCAGTTCTTC.

DNA of the CDR3: TGTGCCAGCAGCTTCCCAGTAGATGAGCAGTTCTTC. This translates into CASSFPVDEQFF. The chain couples TRBV7-2 to TRBJ2-1; D unclear. Per the germline V gene, CDR1 is SGHTA and CDR2 is FQGNSA. The CDR3 contains 12 residues. Trimming stripped 3 bases from V and 8 bases from J, with 8 bases between. The full variable domain, its missing parts supplied by reference TRBV7-2 and TRBJ2-1, is GAGVSQSPSNKVTEKGKDVELRCDPISGHTALYWYRQSLGQGLEFLIYFQGNSAPDKSGLPSDRFSAERTGGSVSTLTIQRTQQEDSAVYLCASSFPVDEQFFGPGTRLTVL.

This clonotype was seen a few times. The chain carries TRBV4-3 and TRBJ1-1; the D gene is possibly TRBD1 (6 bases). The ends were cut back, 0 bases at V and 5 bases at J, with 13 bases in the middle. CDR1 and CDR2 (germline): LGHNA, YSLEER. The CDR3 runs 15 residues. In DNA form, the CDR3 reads TGCGCCAGCAGCCAAGAGCCACAGGGCGGGACTGAAGCTTTCTTT. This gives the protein CASSQEPQGGTEAFF.

CDR3 residues: CASNFRGLNEKLFF. CDR3 in DNA: TGTGCCAGCAATTTCAGGGGGCTAAATGAAAAACTGTTTTTT. The chain joins TRBV28 to TRBJ1-4; 8 nucleotides align to TRBD1. Germline CDR1 and CDR2: MDHEN and SYDVKM. J gave up 5 bases and V 7 bases, and 6 bases lay outside the gene matches. The CDR3 is 14 amino acids.

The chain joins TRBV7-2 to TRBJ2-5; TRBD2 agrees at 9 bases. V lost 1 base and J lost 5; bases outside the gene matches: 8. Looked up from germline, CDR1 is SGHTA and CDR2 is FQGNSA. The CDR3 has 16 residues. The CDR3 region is CASSLEGSGGPETQYF. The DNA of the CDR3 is TGTGCCAGCAGCTTAGAAGGTAGCGGGGGTCCGGAGACCCAGTACTTC. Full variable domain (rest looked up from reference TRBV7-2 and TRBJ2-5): GAGVSQSPSNKVTEKGKDVELRCDPISGHTALYWYRQSLGQGLEFLIYFQGNSAPDKSGLPSDRFSAERTGGSVSTLTIQRTQQEDSAVYLCASSLEGSGGPETQYFGPGTRLLVL.